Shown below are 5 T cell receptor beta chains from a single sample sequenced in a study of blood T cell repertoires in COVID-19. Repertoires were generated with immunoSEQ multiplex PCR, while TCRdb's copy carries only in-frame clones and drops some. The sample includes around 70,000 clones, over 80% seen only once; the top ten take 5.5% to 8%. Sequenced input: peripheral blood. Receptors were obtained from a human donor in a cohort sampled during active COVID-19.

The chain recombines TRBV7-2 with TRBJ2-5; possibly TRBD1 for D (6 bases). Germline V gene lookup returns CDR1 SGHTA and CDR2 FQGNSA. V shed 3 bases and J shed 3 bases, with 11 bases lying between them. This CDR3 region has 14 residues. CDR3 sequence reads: CASSFPDRKETQYF. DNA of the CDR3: TGTGCCAGCAGCTTCCCAGACAGGAAAGAGACCCAGTACTTC.

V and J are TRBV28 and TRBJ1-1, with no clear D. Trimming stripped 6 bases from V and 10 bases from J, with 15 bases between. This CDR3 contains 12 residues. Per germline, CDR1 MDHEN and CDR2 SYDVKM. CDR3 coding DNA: TGTGCCAGCAGGCGTTCGGAGGGTCGAGCTTTCTTT. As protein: CASRRSEGRAFF.

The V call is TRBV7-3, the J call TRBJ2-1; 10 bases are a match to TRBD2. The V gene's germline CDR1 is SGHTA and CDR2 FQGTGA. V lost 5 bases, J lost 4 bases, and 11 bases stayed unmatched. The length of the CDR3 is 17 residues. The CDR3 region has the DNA TGTGCCAGCAGCCCCCCGGGCAGCGGGGGGGCTTACAATGAGCAGTTCTTC. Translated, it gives CASSPPGSGGAYNEQFF.

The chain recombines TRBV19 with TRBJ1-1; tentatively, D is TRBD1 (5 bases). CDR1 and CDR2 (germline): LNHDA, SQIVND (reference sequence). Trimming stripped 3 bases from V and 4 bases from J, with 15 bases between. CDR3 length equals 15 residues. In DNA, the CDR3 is TGTGCCAGTAGTATCAGGAGGGCCGGGGGCACTGAAGCTTTCTTT. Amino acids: CASSIRRAGGTEAFF.

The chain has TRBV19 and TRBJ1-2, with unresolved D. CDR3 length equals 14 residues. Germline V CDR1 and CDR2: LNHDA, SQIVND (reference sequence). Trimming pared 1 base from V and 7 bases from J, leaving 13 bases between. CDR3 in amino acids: CASSIAQNLGGYTF. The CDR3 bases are TGTGCCAGTAGTATAGCTCAAAATCTAGGTGGCTACACCTTC. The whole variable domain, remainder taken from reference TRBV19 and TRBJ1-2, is DGGITQSPKYLFRKEGQNVTLSCEQNLNHDAMYWYRQDPGQGLRLIYYSQIVNDFQKGDIAEGYSVSREKKESFPLTVTSAQKNPTAFYLCASSIAQNLGGYTFGSGTRLTVV.